The 10 T cell receptor beta chains reported below all come from one sample, sequenced in a study of breast tumors, draining lymph nodes, adjacent tissues. TCRdb re-analysed the multiplex PCR reads in MiXCR, keeping a single row per CDR3 protein. The repertoire consists of some 250,000 distinct CDR3 sequences, with less than 45% occurring once and the leading ten covering approximately 3.5%. Samples came from axillary lymph nodes draining the breast cancer. The sequenced sample was axillary lymph node tissue. These receptors were taken from a female donor with breast cancer. Some clones in this sample may be carry-over from other donors' samples.

A single count supports this clonotype. The chain uses TRBV7-6 and TRBJ2-3; TRBD2 aligns across 12 bases. This CDR3 spans 18 amino acids. Germline CDR1 reads SGHVS; CDR2 reads FNYEAQ. After removal of 5 bases from V and 11 bases from J, the junction contained 20 bases not matched to a gene. The CDR3 sequence: CASSLTTPTSGGYNEQYF. In DNA form, the CDR3 reads TGTGCCAGCAGCCTTACTACACCGACTAGCGGGGGATACAATGAGCAGTATTTT.

The chain employs TRBV6-1 and TRBJ2-2, with 12 bases aligning to TRBD2. Germline CDR1 MNHNS, CDR2 SASEGT. The CDR3 totals 15 residues. The trim removed 4 bases at V and 6 bases at J, leaving 3 bases unmatched. CDR3 nucleotides: TGTGCCAGCAGTGGACTAGCGGGAGTCCCCGGGGAGCTGTTTTTT. It translates to CASSGLAGVPGELFF.

In the case of this clonotype: Since a much larger clone is just one base distant, this may be a read error. This sequence joins TRBV20-1 and TRBJ2-3, with TRBD2 matching over 9 bases. The length of the CDR3 is 15 residues. Unmatched junction bases numbered 11, after V lost 3 bases and J lost 7 bases. Germline V gene sequence: CDR1 DFQATT, CDR2 SNEGSKA (reference sequence). CDR3 DNA: TGCAGTGCTAGTGGAGGTAGCGGGAGACCCAATACGCAGTATTTT. This codes for CSASGGSGRPNTQYF.

At least ten counts were recorded for this clonotype. This chain connects TRBV25-1 to TRBJ2-1; the D is unclear. The CDR3 is 12 residues long. Germline V gives CDR1 MGHDK, CDR2 SYGVNS. V was pared by 7 bases and J by 1 base, with 5 bases between. CDR3: CASTASYNEQFF. The DNA of the CDR3 is TGTGCCAGCACCGCATCCTACAATGAGCAGTTCTTC. Looking up the rest from reference TRBV25-1 and TRBJ2-1 gives the full variable domain: EADIYQTPRYLVIGTGKKITLECSQTMGHDKMYWYQQDPGMELHLIHYSYGVNSTEKGDLSSESTVSRIRTEHFPLTLESARPSHTSQYLCASTASYNEQFFGPGTRLTVL.

The chain links TRBV18 to TRBJ2-7, with 8 nucleotides matching TRBD1. The CDR3 has 14 amino acids. Germline CDR1 KGHSH, CDR2 LQKENI. J lost 5 bases, V lost 4 bases, and 7 bases had no gene match. The CDR3 DNA is TGTGCCAGCTCACGGGACTCAGGGGGCAACGAGCAGTACTTC. Its translation: CASSRDSGGNEQYF.

This clonotype was counted once. This chain joins TRBV24-1 and TRBJ2-1; 9 bases agree with TRBD2. Germline trimming cut 0 bases from V and 8 bases from J; bases unmatched to any gene: 10. The length of the CDR3 is 17 residues. Germline values: CDR1 KGHDR, CDR2 SFDVKD. The CDR3 region has the DNA TGTGCCACCAGTGATTTGGGGAGCAGCGGGAGGATTGATGAGCAGTTCTTC. Encoded protein: CATSDLGSSGRIDEQFF.

The sample holds a few counts of this clonotype. The chain uses TRBV5-1 and TRBJ2-1, with 8 bases identical to TRBD2. The V and J ends lost 0 bases and 5 bases, in that order; junction bases with no gene match: 10. Per the germline V gene, CDR1 is SGHRS and CDR2 is YFSETQ. The CDR3 covers 17 residues. CDR3 residues: CASSLAGGGLTDNEQFF. In nucleotides, the CDR3 is TGCGCCAGCAGCTTGGCGGGGGGGGGACTTACTGACAATGAGCAGTTCTTC. Drawing the rest from reference TRBV5-1 and TRBJ2-1, the complete variable domain is KAGVTQTPRYLIKTRGQQVTLSCSPISGHRSVSWYQQTPGQGLQFLFEYFSETQRNKGNFPGRFSGRQFSNSRSEMNVSTLELGDSALYLCASSLAGGGLTDNEQFFGPGTRLTVL.

In this sample, this clonotype turned up many times. The chain combines TRBV19 with TRBJ1-2, with D hard to call. This CDR3 spans 14 amino acids. Trimming took off 2 bases at V and 2 bases at J, with 9 bases between the two ends. Germline lookup yields CDR1 LNHDA and CDR2 SQIVND (reference sequence). This CDR3 is CASSIIGGNYGYTF. DNA of the CDR3: TGTGCCAGTAGTATAATTGGCGGGAACTATGGCTACACCTTC.

This clonotype was detected ten times or more. The V and J genes are TRBV20-1 and TRBJ1-5; TRBD1 aligns across 8 bases. V lost 6 bases and J lost 2; bases outside the gene matches: 9. CDR3 length: 15 residues. Per the germline V gene, CDR1 is DFQATT and CDR2 is SNEGSKA (reference sequence). The CDR3 here is CSARGQEVGNQPQHF. CDR3 coding DNA: TGCAGTGCCAGGGGACAGGAGGTCGGCAATCAGCCCCAGCATTTT.

This clonotype came up many times. This chain links TRBV20-1 with TRBJ2-3; 10 nucleotides line up with TRBD2. This CDR3 contains 15 residues. Germline V gene lookup returns CDR1 DFQATT and CDR2 SNEGSKA (reference sequence). Losses at the gene ends were 4 bases for V and 2 bases for J; bases not matched to a gene: 6. CDR3 nucleotide sequence: TGCAGTGCTACGTTAGCGGGGGGACTCACAGATACGCAGTATTTT. Protein product: CSATLAGGLTDTQYF.